The 19 T cell receptor beta chains presented below share a single source sample, sequenced in a study of OX40 agonist ivuxolimab in advanced cancers. The assay was immunoSEQ multiplex PCR, and TCRdb's table has in-frame clones only and misses some. This table has fewer than 65,000 clones, 70% to 90% appearing once. The material sequenced was CD4+ or CD8+ T cells sorted from blood, taken in a trial of the OX40 agonist ivuxolimab. These receptors were obtained from an adult with an advanced solid tumor such as melanoma, head and neck, liver or kidney cancer.

The chain has TRBV11-3 and TRBJ1-1; 9 bases agree with TRBD1. The V gene end was trimmed by 4 bases and the J gene end by 4 bases; junction bases not matched to a gene: 4. CDR3 length: 14 residues. CDR1 and CDR2 from the germline V gene are SGHNT and YENEEA. CDR3 loop: CASSSGQGATEAFF. Here the CDR3 DNA reads TGTGCCAGCAGCTCGGGACAGGGAGCCACTGAAGCTTTCTTT.

The J gene is TRBJ2-3, the V gene TRBV6-5, with 8 bases aligning to TRBD1. Germline lookup yields CDR1 MNHEY and CDR2 SVGAGI. V lost 10 bases and J lost 0; bases outside the gene matches: 6. CDR3 size: 14 residues. In DNA form, the CDR3 reads TGTGCCACCAAGACAGGGGTTAGCACAGATACGCAGTATTTT. Amino acids: CATKTGVSTDTQYF.

This clone was seen more than once but under ten times. This chain uses TRBV5-1 with TRBJ2-1, with 13 bases fitting TRBD2. V lost 4 bases, J lost 6 bases, and 4 bases stayed unmatched. The CDR3 covers 15 residues. The germline CDR1 and CDR2 sequences are SGHRS and YFSETQ. The CDR3 region has the DNA TGCGCCAGCAGCCAGGGACTAGCGGGGATCAATGAGCAGTTCTTC. Amino acids: CASSQGLAGINEQFF.

This chain links TRBV10-3 with TRBJ2-5, with D unclear. This CDR3 has 11 amino acids. Looked up from germline, CDR1 is ENHRY and CDR2 is SYGVKD. V was shortened by 6 bases and J by 5 bases, with 7 bases between the two germline ends. CDR3 protein: CAIRNKETQYF. CDR3 in DNA: TGTGCCATCAGAAACAAGGAGACCCAGTACTTC.

This chain links TRBV7-2 with TRBJ2-2; 11 bases are a match to TRBD2. Germline-derived CDR1 and CDR2 are SGHTA and FQGNSA. The V segment lost 5 bases and the J segment 3 bases; nucleotides outside the gene matches: 5. The CDR3 is made up of 16 amino acids. Here the CDR3 reads CASSTRGLADTGELFF. CDR3 coding DNA: TGTGCCAGCAGCACCAGGGGACTAGCGGACACCGGGGAGCTGTTTTTT.

This clone was seen a few times. The chain recombines TRBV11-3 with TRBJ2-7; 11 positions match TRBD2. Per the germline V gene, CDR1 is SGHNT and CDR2 is YENEEA. The CDR3 is made up of 16 amino acids. Trimming cost V 5 bases and J 2 bases; bases outside gene matches: 8. CDR3 coding DNA: TGTGCCAGCAGCCCCGATGGGACTAGCGGAACCTACGAGCAGTACTTC. It encodes CASSPDGTSGTYEQYF.

V and J are TRBV19 and TRBJ2-1; D call uncertain. This CDR3 is built from 15 residues. The germline CDR1 and CDR2 sequences are LNHDA and SQIVND (reference sequence). Trimming took 2 bases from V and 5 from J, leaving 13 bases between them. The CDR3 DNA reads as TGTGCCAGTAGTATAATGAGAGTCACCAACAATGAGCAGTTCTTC. Translating it yields CASSIMRVTNNEQFF.

The rearrangement uses TRBV11-3 and TRBJ1-1, with unresolved D. The germline CDR1 and CDR2 sequences are SGHNT and YENEEA. The length of the CDR3 is 13 residues. Trimming shortened V by 5 bases and J by 3 bases, and 10 bases separated the two germline ends. CDR3: CASSTTQYTEAFF. The DNA of the CDR3 is TGTGCCAGCAGCACGACTCAATACACTGAAGCTTTCTTT.

This clone showed up just once. This chain connects TRBV19 to TRBJ2-7; no reliable D call. The CDR3 runs to 16 residues. Trimming shortened V by 3 bases and J by 3 bases, and 18 bases separated the two germline ends. CDR1 is LNHDA, CDR2 SQIVND, per germline (reference sequence). CDR3 protein: CASSIPPGSGDYEQYF. DNA for the CDR3: TGTGCCAGTAGTATCCCCCCGGGTTCGGGCGACTACGAGCAGTACTTC.

V usage is TRBV7-9 and J usage is TRBJ1-2; D unresolved. Looked up from germline, CDR1 is SEHNR and CDR2 is FQNEAQ (reference sequence). V was trimmed by 5 bases and J by 7 bases, leaving 14 bases between them. The CDR3 length is 13 residues. The CDR3 nucleotides read TGTGCCAGCAGCCCACTGACTGGGGTTGGCTACACCTTC. Residues: CASSPLTGVGYTF.

Here the CDR3 reads CASSLGLTNTGELFF. CDR3 DNA sequence: TGCGCCAGCAGCCTGGGACTAACGAACACCGGGGAGCTGTTTTTT. The rearrangement links TRBV5-1 to TRBJ2-2, with TRBD2 matching over 7 bases. V was clipped by 4 bases and J by 0 bases; unmatched bases: 3. The CDR3 is 15 residues long. The germline CDR1 and CDR2 sequences are SGHRS and YFSETQ.

This clone was recorded only once. This chain joins TRBV19 and TRBJ1-1; D gene uncertain. This CDR3 contains 12 residues. The V end lost 9 bases, the J end lost 4 bases, and 12 bases lay between the germline ends. Germline-derived CDR1 and CDR2 are LNHDA and SQIVND (reference sequence). The CDR3 loop is CASGALGTEAFF. The CDR3 coding sequence is TGTGCCAGCGGCGCGTTGGGCACTGAAGCTTTCTTT.

The chain combines TRBV28 with TRBJ2-2, with 9 bases lining up with TRBD1. The CDR3 sequence is 15 residues long. CDR1 and CDR2 (germline): MDHEN, SYDVKM. Trimming at V came to 6 bases and at J to 3 bases, leaving 5 bases not matched to a gene. The CDR3 DNA reads as TGTGCCAGCAGAGGGACAGGGACCCACACCGGGGAGCTGTTTTTT. Protein: CASRGTGTHTGELFF.

The chain links TRBV10-2 to TRBJ1-2; tentative D call: TRBD1 (5 bases). Germline-derived CDR1 and CDR2 are WSHSY and SAAADI. The CDR3 is 15 amino acids. V gave up 7 bases and J gave up 3 bases, with 18 bases separating them. CDR3: CASTGGGAADYGYTF. Here the CDR3 DNA reads TGCGCCAGCACGGGGGGAGGCGCCGCGGACTATGGCTACACCTTC.

This rearrangement joins TRBV11-2 to TRBJ2-5, with TRBD2 matching 8 bases. Germline V gene data show CDR1 as SGHAT and CDR2 as FQNNGV. The CDR3 runs 14 residues. V shed 3 bases, J shed 4 bases, and the junction held 4 bases outside the gene matches. The CDR3 is CASSFRRGGETQYF. The CDR3 DNA reads TGTGCCAGCAGCTTCCGACGGGGGGGAGAGACCCAGTACTTC.

This chain uses TRBV7-9 with TRBJ2-1; 7 bases match TRBD2. The length of the CDR3 is 16 residues. Germline V gene sequence: CDR1 SEHNR, CDR2 FQNEAQ (reference sequence). Germline trimming cut 5 bases from V and 2 bases from J; bases unmatched to any gene: 9. The CDR3: CASSPRGDGAYNEQFF. The CDR3 DNA sequence: TGTGCCAGCAGCCCCCGGGGGGACGGGGCCTACAATGAGCAGTTCTTC.

The chain is built from TRBV6-6 and TRBJ2-5; 7 positions match TRBD2. The CDR3 totals 13 residues. Looked up from germline, CDR1 is MNHNY and CDR2 is SVGAGI (reference sequence). The trim removed 8 bases at V and 2 bases at J, leaving 5 bases unmatched. CDR3 amino acids: CASLRAGQETQYF. The CDR3 DNA reads as TGTGCCAGCTTGAGAGCGGGGCAAGAGACCCAGTACTTC.

The chain couples TRBV5-4 to TRBJ2-3; no firm D call. Germline V gene sequence: CDR1 SGHNT, CDR2 YYREEE (reference sequence). The V gene lost 0 bases and the J gene lost 4 bases, with 3 bases spanning the gap. The CDR3 is 12 amino acids. CDR3 nucleotide sequence: TGTGCCAGCAGCTTGGAGGCAGATACGCAGTATTTT. Its translation: CASSLEADTQYF.

The chain carries TRBV2 and TRBJ2-1; maybe TRBD1 (5 bases). In germline, CDR1 is SNHLY, CDR2 FYNNEI. V was shortened by 3 bases and J by 4 bases, with 16 bases between the two germline ends. The CDR3 has 16 residues. This chain's CDR3 is CASSEVIGHHYNEQFF. The CDR3 nucleotides are TGTGCCAGCAGTGAGGTAATTGGACACCATTACAATGAGCAGTTCTTC.